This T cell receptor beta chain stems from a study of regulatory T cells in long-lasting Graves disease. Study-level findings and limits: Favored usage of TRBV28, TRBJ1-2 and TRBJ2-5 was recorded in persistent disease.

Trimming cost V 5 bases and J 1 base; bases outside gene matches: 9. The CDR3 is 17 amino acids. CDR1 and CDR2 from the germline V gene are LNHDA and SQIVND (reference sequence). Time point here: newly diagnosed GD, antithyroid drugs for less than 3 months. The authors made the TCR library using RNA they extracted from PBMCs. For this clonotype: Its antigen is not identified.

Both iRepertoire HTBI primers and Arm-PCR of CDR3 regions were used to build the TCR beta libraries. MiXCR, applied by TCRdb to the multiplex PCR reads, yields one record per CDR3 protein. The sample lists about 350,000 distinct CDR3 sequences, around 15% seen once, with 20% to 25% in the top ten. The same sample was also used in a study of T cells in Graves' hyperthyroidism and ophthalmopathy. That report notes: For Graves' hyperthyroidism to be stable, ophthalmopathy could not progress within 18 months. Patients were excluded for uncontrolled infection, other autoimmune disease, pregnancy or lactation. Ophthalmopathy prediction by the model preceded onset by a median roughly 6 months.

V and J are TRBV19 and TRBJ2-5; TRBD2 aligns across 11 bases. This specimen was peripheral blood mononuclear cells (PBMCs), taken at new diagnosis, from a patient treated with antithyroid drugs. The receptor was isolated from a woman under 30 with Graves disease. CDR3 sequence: CASSQPSGGLFQETQYF. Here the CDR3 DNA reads TGTGCCAGTAGTCAGCCTAGCGGGGGGCTGTTCCAAGAGACCCAGTACTTC.